Many counts were recorded for the clone carrying this T cell receptor (beta chain). Antigen specificity is unknown. These data are taken from a study of breast tumors, draining lymph nodes, adjacent tissues. Findings and caveats of the study: Data only fit, rather than demonstrated, lymph node origin of most tumor T cells. Data fit most tumor T cells coming from lymph node, expanding in tumor. Luminal-like breast cancer showed significantly higher tumor–nontumor repertoire similarity than basal-like.

The CDR3 covers 15 residues. Germline CDR1 and CDR2: MGHDK and SYGVNS. J lost 10 bases, V lost 4 bases, and 8 bases had no gene match. TCRdb independently ran MiXCR on the multiplex PCR reads; one entry per CDR3 protein. The top ten hold approximately 4.2% of the sample, which has 150,000 to 200,000 distinct CDR3 sequences, 30% to 35% seen once. Breast cancer patients provided tissue from their axillary draining lymph nodes. The genes are TRBV25-1 and TRBJ1-6, with 9 bases fitting TRBD1. This TCR was sampled from a female donor with breast cancer. Some clones in this sample may be carry-over from other donors' samples. The sample comprised axillary lymph node tissue. CDR3 in DNA: TGTGCCAGCAGTGGACCCGGGACAGGGAGGTCACCCCTCCACTTT. It codes for CASSGPGTGRSPLHF. Full variable domain (outside the CDR3, taken from reference TRBV25-1 and TRBJ1-6): EADIYQTPRYLVIGTGKKITLECSQTMGHDKMYWYQQDPGMELHLIHYSYGVNSTEKGDLSSESTVSRIRTEHFPLTLESARPSHTSQYLCASSGPGTGRSPLHFGNGTRLTVT.